This is a list of T cell receptor beta chains from one sample in a study of CD8+CD57+ T cells in acquired aplastic anemia. MiXCR, run by TCRdb on the reads, gives a single entry per CDR3 protein. The table lists 100,000 to 150,000 distinct CDR3 sequences, under 60% of them singletons. Specimen: sorted CD4+, CD8+, or CD8+CD57+ T cells (not recorded which) from PBMCs. The receptors stem from a human donor with aplastic anemia. Both conserved end residues are part of each CDR3. D genes are given only for firm matches. Where a row states a size, it is once, few, many or the class of an expanded clone; other rows omit it.

few,TRBV12-3/TRBV12-4,TRBJ1-5,.,TGTGCCAGCAGTTGGCCACAGGGAACCCAGCATTTT,CASSWPQGTQHF
.,TRBV20-1,TRBJ2-7,.,TGCAGCGCACGGACAGCCTACGAGCAGTACTTC,CSARTAYEQYF
.,TRBV29-1,TRBJ1-2,TRBD1,TGCAGTTTGGGGGACAGGGGGATCTATGGCTACACCTTC,CSLGDRGIYGYTF
.,TRBV2,TRBJ2-7,.,TGTGCCAGCAGTGACAGTTTGGGGGCCTACGAGCAGTACTTC,CASSDSLGAYEQYF
many,TRBV14,TRBJ1-1,TRBD1,TGTGCCAGCAGCCGCGGGACAGGGGGCGAGGACACTGAAGCTTTCTTT,CASSRGTGGEDTEAFF
.,TRBV20-1,TRBJ2-7,.,TGCAGTGTCTCGGGGGAGTACGAGCAGTACTTC,CSVSGEYEQYF
once,TRBV20-1,TRBJ1-1,.,TGCAGTGCTAGAGATCAGTATAGAGGGACTGAAGCTTTCTTT,CSARDQYRGTEAFF
many,TRBV2,TRBJ2-1,.,TGTGCCAGCGACACAGGAAACAATGAGCAGTTCTTC,CASDTGNNEQFF
many,TRBV7-2,TRBJ2-7,.,TGTGCCAGCAGCTTAGCGTCCGGGGTCGGCTACGAGCAGTACTTC,CASSLASGVGYEQYF
.,TRBV30,TRBJ2-2,.,TGTGCCTGGAAGCGACAGACAGCGAGCACCGGGGAGCTGTTTTTT,CAWKRQTASTGELFF
.,TRBV2,TRBJ2-5,.,TGTGCCAGCAGTGAAAGGCGGGAGACCCAGTACTTC,CASSERRETQYF
.,TRBV19,TRBJ2-1,.,TGTGCCAGTAGTATAAGTCTAGCCGTCTACAATGAGCAGTTCTTC,CASSISLAVYNEQFF
.,TRBV30,TRBJ2-7,TRBD1,TGTGCCTGGAGTGTCGGACAGGGGAACGAGCAGTACTTC,CAWSVGQGNEQYF
many,TRBV12-5,TRBJ2-2,.,TGTGCTAGTGGTTTAGGACAAGGGGACACCGGGGAGCTGTTTTTT,CASGLGQGDTGELFF
.,TRBV20-1,TRBJ2-5,.,TGCAGTGCGCAGAGGCAGGGTAGAGAGGAGACCCAGTACTTC,CSAQRQGREETQYF
.,TRBV7-9,TRBJ2-7,.,TGTGCCAGCAGCCTGGGGGTAACCTACGAGCAGTACTTC,CASSLGVTYEQYF
many,TRBV19,TRBJ1-3,.,TGTGCCAGTAGTATTACAGTCCTAAGGACCTCTGGAAACACCATATATTTT,CASSITVLRTSGNTIYF
many,TRBV27,TRBJ2-7,.,TGTGCCAGCAGTTTAAGGGGGGGCGAGCAGTACTTC,CASSLRGGEQYF
.,TRBV7-6,TRBJ2-5,.,TGTGCCAGCAGCTCTACTACTAGGGAGACCCAGTACTTC,CASSSTTRETQYF
.,TRBV20-1,TRBJ2-1,TRBD2,TGCAGTGCTAGAGAGGCGGCGGGGGGAGAGCAGTTCTTC,CSAREAAGGEQFF
few,TRBV7-3,TRBJ2-2,.,TGTGCCAGCAACGATAACACCGGGGAGCTGTTTTTT,CASNDNTGELFF
.,TRBV2,TRBJ1-2,TRBD1,TGTGCCAGCAGTTACTCCCTAAGGGGGCGCCACACCTTC,CASSYSLRGRHTF
many,TRBV24-1,TRBJ1-2,.,TGTGCCACCAGTGATTTGGGGACAACTGGCTACACCTTC,CATSDLGTTGYTF
.,TRBV2,TRBJ2-1,TRBD2,TGTGCCAGCACCGGGACTAGCGGGGGACATGAGCAGTTCTTC,CASTGTSGGHEQFF
.,TRBV20-1,TRBJ2-1,TRBD2,TGCAGTGCTAGAATAGCGGGACTTGGCCGGGATGAGCAGTTCTTC,CSARIAGLGRDEQFF
.,TRBV6-4,TRBJ2-5,TRBD1,TGTGCCAGCAGTGTAACAGGGGGCGAGGAGACCCAGTACTTC,CASSVTGGEETQYF
once,TRBV10-3,TRBJ2-1,TRBD2,TGTGCCATCAGGGGACTAGATGACAATGAGCAGTTCTTC,CAIRGLDDNEQFF
.,TRBV5-1,TRBJ2-7,TRBD1,TGCGCCAGCAGCCCAGGGACAGGTCGGTACGAGCAGTACTTC,CASSPGTGRYEQYF
.,TRBV29-1,TRBJ1-1,.,TGCAGCGTTGGAAGACTCGTCACTGAAGCTTTCTTT,CSVGRLVTEAFF
many,TRBV4-2,TRBJ2-7,.,TGTGCCAGCTCCTCAATCGGGGCCGACGAGCAGTACTTC,CASSSIGADEQYF
.,TRBV2,TRBJ2-1,TRBD2,TGTGCCAGCAAACTAGCGGGAGGACTAAACAATGAGCAGTTCTTC,CASKLAGGLNNEQFF
.,TRBV9,TRBJ1-2,TRBD1,TGTGCCAGCAGCGACCACCCCGGGACAGGGGCTAACTATGGCTACACCTTC,CASSDHPGTGANYGYTF
.,TRBV11-1,TRBJ2-3,.,TGTGCCAGCAGGGCCCCGGGACAAGTCACAGATACGCAGTATTTT,CASRAPGQVTDTQYF
.,TRBV5-1,TRBJ2-7,.,TGCGCCAGCAGCTTGAGCGGGACAGAGACCTACGAGCAGTACTTC,CASSLSGTETYEQYF
many,TRBV11-2,TRBJ2-7,TRBD2,TGTGCCAGCAGCTCCAGGACTAGCGGGGAAACCTACGAGCAGTACTTC,CASSSRTSGETYEQYF
many,TRBV6-6,TRBJ2-1,.,TGTGCCAGCAGTTACTCGATGCTAGGGCTAGGTGAGCAGTTCTTC,CASSYSMLGLGEQFF
many,TRBV12-3/TRBV12-4,TRBJ2-7,.,TGTGCCAGCAGTTTAAGGGCCAGGGTCGACGAGCAGTACTTC,CASSLRARVDEQYF
.,TRBV7-6,TRBJ2-7,.,TGTGCCAGCAGCTTAGGCAGGGACACGGGCTCCTACGAGCAGTACTTC,CASSLGRDTGSYEQYF
.,TRBV29-1,TRBJ1-1,TRBD1,TGCAGCGTTGGGTCAGGGGGGGGCCACACTGAAGCTTTCTTT,CSVGSGGGHTEAFF
.,TRBV5-1,TRBJ2-7,TRBD1,TGCGCCAGCATGATGGGACAGGAGTCCTACGAGCAGTACTTC,CASMMGQESYEQYF
few,TRBV4-2,TRBJ1-2,.,TGTGCCAGCAGCCAAGCCAGCTATGGCTACACCTTC,CASSQASYGYTF
.,TRBV20-1,TRBJ1-1,.,TGCAGTGCTCGAGAAGCTGAAGCTTTCTTT,CSAREAEAFF
.,TRBV11-1,TRBJ2-7,.,TGTGCCAGCAGCTTAGCTGGGACCTCAATCCACGAGCAGTACTTC,CASSLAGTSIHEQYF
few,TRBV5-6,TRBJ2-7,.,TGTGCCAGCAGCTTAGGGGGATTGACCTACGAGCAGTACTTC,CASSLGGLTYEQYF
.,TRBV9,TRBJ1-6,.,TGTGCCAGCAGCGTAGCCGGGGGTGCTTCACCCCTCCACTTT,CASSVAGGASPLHF
.,TRBV27,TRBJ1-2,TRBD1,TGTGCCAGCAGTTTGACAGGGTATAACTATGGCTACACCTTC,CASSLTGYNYGYTF
.,TRBV2,TRBJ1-2,.,TGTGCCAGCAGTGATATAGTCTCGGGGAATCCTGGCTACACCTTC,CASSDIVSGNPGYTF
.,TRBV4-1,TRBJ2-3,TRBD2,TGCGCCAGCAGCCGTGGGACTAGCGGGGGCACAGATACGCAGTATTTT,CASSRGTSGGTDTQYF
.,TRBV6-1,TRBJ1-1,.,TGTGCCAGCAACCCCTATGCAGGGGAAGCTTTCTTT,CASNPYAGEAFF